This T cell receptor beta chain came from a study of radiotherapy plus CTLA-4 blockade in lung cancer. Across the whole study: Of all patients, 15% to 20% responded objectively and 31% showed disease control.

Those patients who had chemo-refractory metastatic non-small-cell lung cancer were given focal radiation along with CTLA-4 blockade through ipilimumab. The protocol was immunoSEQ multiplex PCR, while the TCRdb copy is restricted to in-frame clones and leaves out a portion. The table lists tens of thousands of clones, about two thirds of them singletons. This CDR3 has 13 amino acids. Germline V gene lookup returns CDR1 SNHLY and CDR2 FYNNEI. Deletions cut 5 bases from V and 4 bases from J, with 9 bases between. General study results and limits: Radiotherapy with ipilimumab was followed by blood expansion of tumor-derived clones.

As regards this clone: Its antigen is undetermined.

V usage is TRBV2 and J usage is TRBJ2-1; maybe TRBD1 (6 bases). The receptor was derived from a human donor with non-small cell lung cancer who had stable disease on radiotherapy plus ipilimumab. The source was peripheral blood, collected from a patient treated with radiotherapy plus ipilimumab. The CDR3 spells CASSLTGYNEQFF. CDR3 coding DNA: TGTGCCAGCAGTCTCACAGGGTACAATGAGCAGTTCTTC.